Presented here are 32 T cell receptor beta chains from one specimen sequenced in a study of PD-1 blockade in classical Hodgkin lymphoma. Described time point: newly diagnosed, previously untreated cHL patient sample. The protocol was immunoSEQ multiplex PCR, while the TCRdb copy is restricted to in-frame clones and leaves out a portion. Of approximately 70,000 clones in the sample, 93% were seen once. The sequenced sample consisted of peripheral blood mononuclear cells (PBMCs). These receptors all stem from a human donor with classical Hodgkin lymphoma.

V usage is TRBV2 and J usage is TRBJ1-1; 7 bases fit TRBD1. The CDR3 is made up of 13 amino acids. The J segment lost 6 bases and the V segment lost 3 bases, leaving 4 bases of the junction unmatched. Germline V gene sequence: CDR1 SNHLY, CDR2 FYNNEI. CDR3 in DNA: TGTGCCAGCAGTGACTTAGGGGGCGCTGAAGCTTTCTTT. It translates to CASSDLGGAEAFF. The full variable domain, with the rest looked up from reference TRBV2 and TRBJ1-1, is EPEVTQTPSHQVTQMGQEVILRCVPISNHLYFYWYRQILGQKVEFLVSFYNNEISEKSEIFDDQFSVERPDGSNFTLKIRSTKLEDSAMYFCASSDLGGAEAFFGQGTRLTVV.

This clone is categorized as medium-sized (0.01 to 0.1%). The chain employs TRBV7-9 and TRBJ1-5; D not resolved. The CDR3 consists of 12 residues. Germline CDR1 and CDR2: SEHNR and FQNEAQ (reference sequence). The V and J ends lost 6 bases and 7 bases respectively, with 10 bases between them. CDR3 nucleotides: TGTGCCAGCAGTCCTGATTACCAGCCCCAGCATTTT. Its translation is CASSPDYQPQHF.

V gene TRBV6-6 combines with J gene TRBJ2-3, with a tentative D call TRBD1 (5 bases). CDR3 length: 14 residues. With 5 bases removed from V and 4 bases from J, the gap between germline ends came to 13 bases. Germline-derived CDR1 and CDR2 are MNHNY and SVGAGI (reference sequence). The DNA for the CDR3 is TGTGCCAGCAGTGGACAAACCATGTCAGATACGCAGTATTTT. Amino acids: CASSGQTMSDTQYF.

V is TRBV11-2 and J is TRBJ2-7; D is unresolved. Germline loops: CDR1 SGHAT, CDR2 FQNNGV. This CDR3 has 12 amino acids. The V and J ends lost 1 base and 5 bases respectively, with 6 bases between them. For the CDR3, the DNA is TGTGCCAGCAGCTTAGGGGGTCACGAGCAGTACTTC. It codes for CASSLGGHEQYF. Drawing the rest from reference TRBV11-2 and TRBJ2-7, the complete variable domain is EAGVAQSPRYKIIEKRQSVAFWCNPISGHATLYWYQQILGQGPKLLIQFQNNGVVDDSQLPKDRFSAERLKGVDSTLKIQPAKLEDSAVYLCASSLGGHEQYFGPGTRLTVT.

V and J are TRBV12-5 and TRBJ2-6; a weak D match, TRBD1 (6 bases). CDR1 LGHNT and CDR2 FRNRAP come from the germline V gene. The CDR3 sequence is 17 residues long. Deletions cut 1 base from V and 0 bases from J, with 10 bases between. The CDR3 coding sequence is TGTGCTAGTGGTTTGGGACAGGCGCTCTCTGGGGCCAACGTCCTGACTTTC. It codes for CASGLGQALSGANVLTF.

The chain has TRBV6-5 and TRBJ2-1; tentatively, D is TRBD1 or TRBD2 (6 bases each). V lost 2 bases and J 10 bases, leaving 9 bases between the germline ends. Germline CDR1 MNHEY, CDR2 SVGAGI. The CDR3 loop spans 12 amino acids. The CDR3 DNA reads as TGTGCCAGCAGTTACGGCGGGACAGAGCAGTTCTTC. Its protein product is CASSYGGTEQFF.

The chain joins TRBV9 to TRBJ2-3; TRBD1 or TRBD2 may be the D gene (5 bases each). The CDR3 has 15 amino acids. Germline V gives CDR1 SGDLS, CDR2 YYNGEE. V shed 1 base and J shed 0 bases, with 9 bases lying between them. The CDR3 spells CASSVMGRSTDTQYF. In DNA form, the CDR3 reads TGTGCCAGCAGCGTAATGGGACGCAGCACAGATACGCAGTATTTT. Full variable domain (missing parts from reference TRBV9 and TRBJ2-3): DSGVTQTPKHLITATGQRVTLRCSPRSGDLSVYWYQQSLDQGLQFLIQYYNGEERAKGNILERFSAQQFPDLHSELNLSSLELGDSALYFCASSVMGRSTDTQYFGPGTRLTVL.

The chain employs TRBV5-5 and TRBJ1-1; perhaps TRBD1 as D (5 bases). In germline, CDR1 is SGHKS, CDR2 YYEKEE (reference sequence). With 7 bases removed from V and 0 bases from J, the gap between germline ends came to 10 bases. CDR3 size: 13 residues. The CDR3 region is CASEGQVNTEAFF. In nucleotides, the CDR3 is TGTGCCAGCGAGGGGCAGGTGAACACTGAAGCTTTCTTT.

This chain links TRBV6-6 with TRBJ2-5; D could derive from TRBD1 or TRBD2 (6 bases each). Trimming stripped 7 bases from V and 4 bases from J, with 19 bases between. This CDR3 contains 15 residues. The germline V gene encodes CDR1 MNHNY and CDR2 SVGAGI (reference sequence). The CDR3 loop is CASTRGYGGSETQYF. The CDR3 DNA follows: TGTGCCAGCACAAGGGGGTACGGGGGATCAGAGACCCAGTACTTC.

This chain joins TRBV30 and TRBJ1-2, with 9 nucleotides matching TRBD1. Trimming at V came to 2 bases and at J to 0 bases, leaving 1 base not matched to a gene. The CDR3 totals 14 residues. CDR1 is GTSNPN and CDR2 is SVGIG in the germline V gene (reference sequence). CDR3 nucleotide sequence: TGTGCCTGGAGTCGGACAGGGGCTAACTATGGCTACACCTTC. It encodes CAWSRTGANYGYTF.

The chain employs TRBV19 and TRBJ1-3; D not resolved. The ends were cut back, 3 bases at V and 4 bases at J, with 7 bases in the middle. This CDR3 has 13 amino acids. CDR1 and CDR2 from the germline V gene are LNHDA and SQIVND (reference sequence). Written as DNA, the CDR3 is TGTGCCAGTAGTATTGCCGAAGGAAACACCATATATTTT. This sequence encodes CASSIAEGNTIYF. Filled out from reference TRBV19 and TRBJ1-3, the complete variable domain reads DGGITQSPKYLFRKEGQNVTLSCEQNLNHDAMYWYRQDPGQGLRLIYYSQIVNDFQKGDIAEGYSVSREKKESFPLTVTSAQKNPTAFYLCASSIAEGNTIYFGEGSWLTVV.

The chain links TRBV7-9 to TRBJ1-1, with D possibly matching TRBD1 (6 bases). The CDR3 extends over 13 amino acids. Trimming cost V 3 bases and J 6 bases, with 11 bases left between them. CDR1 is SEHNR, CDR2 FQNEAQ, per germline (reference sequence). The CDR3 spells CASSLWGASEAFF. The CDR3 region has the DNA TGTGCCAGCAGCTTGTGGGGGGCTTCTGAAGCTTTCTTT.

V is TRBV2 and J is TRBJ2-7, with TRBD1 matching 9 bases. In germline, CDR1 is SNHLY, CDR2 FYNNEI. The CDR3 has 14 residues. Trimming took 7 bases from V and 4 from J; bases not matched to a gene: 8. Here the CDR3 DNA reads TGTGCCAGCAACCTACAGGGGGCCCGTTACGAGCAGTACTTC. Translation gives CASNLQGARYEQYF.

The rearrangement links TRBV7-9 to TRBJ1-1; D perhaps matches TRBD1 (5 bases). The CDR3 spans 13 residues. The V gene's germline CDR1 is SEHNR and CDR2 FQNEAQ (reference sequence). The germline V and J ends were trimmed by 4 bases and 5 bases, with 11 bases remaining between them. Here the CDR3 reads CASSWDYETEAFF. The CDR3 region has the DNA TGTGCCAGCAGCTGGGACTACGAGACTGAAGCTTTCTTT.

The chain recombines TRBV6-5 with TRBJ1-1; a possible D gene is TRBD1 (6 bases). This CDR3 contains 14 residues. Germline V CDR1 and CDR2: MNHEY, SVGAGI. Trimming took 5 bases from V and 2 from J, leaving 12 bases between them. The CDR3 is CASSPWTANTEAFF. Written as DNA, the CDR3 is TGTGCCAGCAGTCCATGGACAGCTAACACTGAAGCTTTCTTT.

The chain has TRBV6-5 and TRBJ1-5, with a possible D match to TRBD1 (5 bases). The CDR3 length is 15 residues. V was shortened by 6 bases and J by 6 bases, with 18 bases between the two germline ends. CDR1 MNHEY and CDR2 SVGAGI come from the germline V gene. The CDR3 region is CASRSHLGESQPQHF. The CDR3 DNA sequence: TGTGCCAGCAGATCCCATCTAGGGGAGAGTCAGCCCCAGCATTTT.

This chain connects TRBV7-9 to TRBJ1-2; TRBD1 might be the D (5 bases). This CDR3 contains 13 residues. Germline CDR1 and CDR2: SEHNR and FQNEAQ (reference sequence). The ends were cut back, 2 bases at V and 4 bases at J, with 8 bases in the middle. The CDR3 DNA follows: TGTGCCAGCAGCTTACCGGGGACCTATGGCTACACCTTC. It translates to CASSLPGTYGYTF. The full variable domain, its missing parts supplied by reference TRBV7-9 and TRBJ1-2, is DTGVSQNPRHKITKRGQNVTFRCDPISEHNRLYWYRQTLGQGPEFLTYFQNEAQLEKSRLLSDRFSAERPKGSFSTLEIQRTEQGDSAMYLCASSLPGTYGYTFGSGTRLTVV.

Points on this clone: The sample carries other DNA sequences with the same CDR3. V gene TRBV7-9 combines with J gene TRBJ2-7, with D tentatively TRBD1 or TRBD2 (5 bases each). Germline-derived CDR1 and CDR2 are SEHNR and FQNEAQ (reference sequence). V lost 2 bases, J lost 3 bases, and 17 bases lay in between. There are 16 residues in the CDR3. In nucleotides, the CDR3 is TGTGCCAGCAGCTTAATGGGGCGGGCGGGTCACTACGAGCAGTACTTC. Protein sequence: CASSLMGRAGHYEQYF.

The chain has TRBV30 and TRBJ1-2; D unresolved. The V gene's germline CDR1 is GTSNPN and CDR2 SVGIG (reference sequence). With 8 bases removed from V and 7 bases from J, the gap between germline ends came to 11 bases. The CDR3 sequence is 10 residues long. The CDR3 DNA reads TGTGCCGTAGGGCAGCGTGGCTACACCTTC. Translation gives CAVGQRGYTF.

This clone was detected a few times. The V gene is TRBV21-1, the J gene TRBJ1-1; TRBD1, the D gene given by the table, was not confirmed from the DNA. TRBV21-1 is a pseudogene locus. The CDR3 is 18 residues long. Written as DNA, the CDR3 is TGTGCCAGCAGCAAAGTACTCGGGGCGACAGGGAGGTACACTGAAGCTTTCTTT. It codes for CASSKVLGATGRYTEAFF.

The chain uses TRBV13 and TRBJ1-1; D gene ambiguous. The V gene lost 4 bases and the J gene lost 5 bases, with 11 bases spanning the gap. Per the germline V gene, CDR1 is PRHDT and CDR2 is FYEKMQ (reference sequence). This CDR3 is 13 amino acids long. In DNA, the CDR3 is TGTGCCAGCAGCTCCTGGTTGGGAACTGAAGCTTTCTTT. Its protein is CASSSWLGTEAFF.

The chain is built from TRBV6-1 and TRBJ2-5; 8 bases match TRBD2. CDR1 MNHNS and CDR2 SASEGT come from the germline V gene. The CDR3 totals 14 residues. The J segment lost 5 bases and the V segment lost 3 bases, leaving 5 bases of the junction unmatched. CDR3: CASSDRGGGETQYF. The CDR3 DNA sequence: TGTGCCAGCAGTGACAGGGGCGGGGGGGAGACCCAGTACTTC.

V and J are TRBV11-2 and TRBJ2-3, with D perhaps matching TRBD1 (5 bases). Deletions cut 8 bases from V and 8 bases from J, with 20 bases between. The CDR3 loop spans 14 amino acids. CDR1 and CDR2 from the germline V gene are SGHAT and FQNNGV. The CDR3 is CASCPIQGLGTQYF. The CDR3 DNA follows: TGTGCCAGCTGCCCCATTCAGGGCCTAGGTACGCAGTATTTT.

The rearrangement uses TRBV19 and TRBJ2-1, with D tentatively TRBD2 (5 bases). The CDR3 is 14 amino acids. The germline V gene has CDR1 LNHDA and CDR2 SQIVND (reference sequence). Trimming shortened V by 7 bases and J by 2 bases, and 12 bases separated the two germline ends. CDR3 sequence: CASTLELAYNEQFF. The CDR3 bases are TGTGCCAGTACCCTCGAACTAGCCTACAATGAGCAGTTCTTC.

This clone was recorded once. Written as DNA, the CDR3 is TGTGCCAGCAGCGTTCGTTCGGGGGGACGTCAAGAGACCCAGTACTTC. It specifies CASSVRSGGRQETQYF. The chain links TRBV9 to TRBJ2-5; TRBD2 agrees at 7 bases. The CDR3 is 16 amino acids. In germline, CDR1 is SGDLS, CDR2 YYNGEE. V shed 2 bases and J 2 bases; nucleotides not matched to a gene: 9.

Remarks on this clone: One end of the junction varies from germline; a read error may be responsible. The genes are TRBV6-1 and TRBJ2-7; TRBD1 aligns across 7 bases. CDR3 size: 15 residues. Germline CDR1 MNHNS, CDR2 SASEGT. CDR3 sequence (DNA): TGTGCCGGCAGGGAGAAAAGACAGGGCCCCCACGAGCAGTACTTC. Its translation: CAGREKRQGPHEQYF.

The CDR3, as DNA: TGTGCCAGCAGATGGCCGGGACTAGAGACCGGGGAGCTGTTTTTT. Its protein product is CASRWPGLETGELFF. The chain couples TRBV7-2 to TRBJ2-2; 8 positions match TRBD2. V dropped 6 bases and J dropped 5; count of bases not matched to a gene: 8. The CDR3 contains 15 residues. Germline V gives CDR1 SGHTA, CDR2 FQGNSA.

The chain joins TRBV6-5 to TRBJ2-7, with D unresolved. V lost 2 bases and J 0 bases, leaving 8 bases between the germline ends. The germline gives CDR1 MNHEY, CDR2 SVGAGI. CDR3 length: 14 residues. CDR3 sequence reads: CASSYTLTSYEQYF. The CDR3 DNA reads as TGTGCCAGCAGTTACACGTTGACCTCCTACGAGCAGTACTTC.

The chain has TRBV2 and TRBJ1-4; D perhaps matches TRBD1 (6 bases). Trimming took off 4 bases at V and 7 bases at J, with 10 bases between the two ends. Per germline, CDR1 SNHLY and CDR2 FYNNEI. This CDR3 is 13 amino acids long. CDR3 coding DNA: TGTGCCAGCAGTGTAATGGGGGCTGAAAAACTGTTTTTT. Amino acids: CASSVMGAEKLFF.

The J gene is TRBJ2-7, the V gene TRBV1; the D call TRBD2 from the table was never checked on the DNA. TRBV1 is labeled a pseudogene. The CDR3 runs 15 residues. CDR3 in amino acids: CTSSTTSGRTYEQYF. The CDR3 DNA reads TGCACCAGCAGCACAACTAGCGGGCGTACCTACGAGCAGTACTTC.

The rearrangement links TRBV6-4 to TRBJ2-4; possible D gene TRBD2, 6 bases. The CDR3 is made up of 13 amino acids. V was shortened by 4 bases and J by 9 bases, with 13 bases between the two germline ends. Germline V CDR1 and CDR2: MRHNA, SNTAGT. CDR3 residues: CASSAERGGIQYF. The CDR3 DNA reads as TGTGCCAGCAGTGCGGAGAGGGGAGGCATTCAGTACTTC.

The gene calls are TRBV10-3 and TRBJ2-1; the D is unclear. Germline CDR1 is ENHRY and CDR2 is SYGVKD. The ends were cut back, 4 bases at V and 8 bases at J, with 12 bases in the middle. The CDR3 is 13 amino acids. CDR3 DNA sequence: TGTGCCATCAGTGGGGCCCCCGAGGATGAGCAGTTCTTC. It codes for CAISGAPEDEQFF.